The clone carrying this T cell receptor (beta chain) showed up many times. The data originate from a study of T cells in Graves' hyperthyroidism and ophthalmopathy. At the level of the study: Any treatment followed the collection of peripheral blood at initial diagnosis.

This CDR3 spans 15 amino acids. Germline lookup yields CDR1 SGDLS and CDR2 YYNGEE. V shed 0 bases and J 2 bases; nucleotides not matched to a gene: 5. From RNA transcripts, TCR beta CDR3 regions were amplified. Using the HTBI primer set, a first-round RT-PCR was run on the TCR CDR3. Each CDR3 protein is one row after TCRdb ran MiXCR on the multiplex PCR reads. The sample comprises fewer than 900,000 distinct CDR3 sequences, about 19% of which are singletons, and over 15% rests with the top ten. Hyperthyroidism in the patients, aged 18 to 65, was newly diagnosed and under 2 months in duration. The sample comprised blood. The rearrangement uses TRBV9 and TRBJ2-7; 7 bases fit TRBD2. The receptor was isolated from a woman aged 50 to 60 with Graves' hyperthyroidism that later progressed to Graves' ophthalmopathy. The CDR3 DNA follows: TGTGCCAGCAGCGTAGAGTCTAGCGGAACCTACGAGCAGTACTTC. Encoded protein: CASSVESSGTYEQYF.